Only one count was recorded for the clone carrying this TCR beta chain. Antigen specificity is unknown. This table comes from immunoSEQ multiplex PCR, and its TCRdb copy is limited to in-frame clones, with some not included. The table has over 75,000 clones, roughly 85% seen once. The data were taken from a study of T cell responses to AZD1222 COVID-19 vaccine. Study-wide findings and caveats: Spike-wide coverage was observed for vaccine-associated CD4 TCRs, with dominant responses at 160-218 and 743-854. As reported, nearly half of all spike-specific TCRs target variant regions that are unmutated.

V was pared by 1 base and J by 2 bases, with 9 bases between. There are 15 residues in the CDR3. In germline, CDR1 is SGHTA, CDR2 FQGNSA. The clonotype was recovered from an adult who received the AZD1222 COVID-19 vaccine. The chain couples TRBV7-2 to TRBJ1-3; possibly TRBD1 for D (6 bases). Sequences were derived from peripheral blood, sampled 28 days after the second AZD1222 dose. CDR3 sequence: CASSLGGGPGNTIYF. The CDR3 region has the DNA TGTGCCAGCAGCTTAGGGGGGGGCCCTGGAAACACCATATATTTT.